This T cell receptor (beta chain) stems from a study of T cell repertoires in cytomegalovirus infection. From the reads, TCRdb called clonotypes with MiXCR, one entry per CDR3 protein. The sample holds hundreds of thousands of distinct CDR3 sequences, more than 20% seen once. This clonotype turned up a few times. Its antigen remains unknown. Study outcomes and limitations: CMV-specific HLA-C-restricted TCR beta clonotypes dominated the ex vivo response.

Germline loops: CDR1 LGHNT, CDR2 FRNRAP. This CDR3 contains 18 residues. Trimming cost V 4 bases and J 6 bases; bases outside gene matches: 17. The rearrangement uses TRBV12-5 and TRBJ2-7; TRBD2 matches 11 bases. The TCR originated in a human donor in good health (CMV status not recorded). Some clones in this sample may be carry-over from other donors' samples. Source material: CD8+ T cells from PBMCs. CDR3 in amino acids: CASGYTSGGSTGTFEQYF. CDR3 nucleotides: TGTGCTAGTGGTTACACTAGCGGGGGTTCCACCGGGACTTTCGAGCAGTACTTC.